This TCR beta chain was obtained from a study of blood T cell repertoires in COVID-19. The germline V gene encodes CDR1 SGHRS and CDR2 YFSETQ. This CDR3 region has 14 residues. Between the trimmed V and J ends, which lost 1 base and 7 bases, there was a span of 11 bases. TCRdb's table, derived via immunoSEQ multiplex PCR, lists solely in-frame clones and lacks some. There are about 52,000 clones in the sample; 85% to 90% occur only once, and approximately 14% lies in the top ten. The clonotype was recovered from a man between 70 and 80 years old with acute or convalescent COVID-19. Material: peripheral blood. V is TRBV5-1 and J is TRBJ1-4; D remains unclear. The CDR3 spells CASSLLSAGEKLFF. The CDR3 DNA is TGCGCCAGCAGCTTGTTGTCAGCGGGTGAAAAACTGTTTTTT.